This entry lists 6 T cell receptor beta chains sequenced from one sample in a study of blood T cells in healthy people across ages. Sample-barcoded 5' priming and a J-beta primer mix drove a second PCR of roughly 7 to 11 cycles. TCRdb re-called the 5' RACE reads with MiXCR, one entry per CDR3 protein. The sample lists 450,000 to 650,000 distinct CDR3 sequences, approximately 25% occurring once. The same data also went into a second study, on T cells of mothers and their children.

Source material: blood. Every receptor here comes from a boy aged 5-17 years in good health.

This clonotype was recorded a few times. The chain uses TRBV20-1 and TRBJ1-5, with 7 bases lining up with TRBD1. CDR1 is DFQATT, CDR2 SNEGSKA, per germline (reference sequence). The CDR3 is made up of 12 amino acids. Trimming at V came to 5 bases and at J to 7 bases, leaving 5 bases not matched to a gene. This CDR3 reads CSASRGYQPQHF. As DNA, the CDR3 is TGCAGTGCTTCCAGGGGGTACCAGCCCCAGCATTTT.

J is TRBJ2-1 and V is TRBV12-3 or TRBV12-4; D possibly matches TRBD1 or TRBD2 (6 bases each). The CDR3 totals 15 residues. V was trimmed by 4 bases and J by 2 bases, leaving 12 bases between them. Here the CDR3 reads CASSSGAGTYNEQFF. The CDR3 DNA is TGTGCCAGCAGTTCGGGGGCGGGCACCTACAATGAGCAGTTCTTC.

In its sample, this clonotype was seen a few times. This rearrangement joins TRBV20-1 to TRBJ2-1; 7 bases align to TRBD2. Looked up from germline, CDR1 is DFQATT and CDR2 is SNEGSKA (reference sequence). J gave up 5 bases and V 6 bases, and 10 bases lay outside the gene matches. This CDR3 contains 14 residues. CDR3 sequence reads: CSARPWGGDNEQFF. The CDR3 DNA is TGCAGTGCGCGCCCTTGGGGGGGGGACAATGAGCAGTTCTTC.

This clonotype was counted at least ten times. The chain links TRBV27 to TRBJ1-2; D is uncertain. From germline, CDR1 is MNHEY and CDR2 SMNVEV (reference sequence). CDR3 length: 13 residues. Trimming shortened V by 5 bases and J by 8 bases, and 15 bases separated the two germline ends. CDR3 sequence reads: CASSPTVASGYTF. CDR3 nucleotides: TGTGCCAGCAGTCCCACAGTGGCCTCGGGCTACACCTTC.

The rearrangement links TRBV6-2 or TRBV6-3 to TRBJ1-5; a weak D match, TRBD1 (6 bases). Germline CDR1 reads MNHEY; CDR2 reads SVGEGT. Trimming cost V 6 bases and J 6 bases, with 18 bases left between them. CDR3 length: 15 amino acids. CDR3 sequence (DNA): TGTGCCAGCAGCCTCAGGGGTGTCGGAAGTCAGCCCCAGCATTTT. This translates into CASSLRGVGSQPQHF.

The chain combines TRBV5-6 with TRBJ1-1; D is undetermined. This CDR3 region has 14 residues. The germline gives CDR1 SGHDT, CDR2 YYEEEE. Trimming stripped 0 bases from V and 3 bases from J, with 9 bases between. Here the CDR3 DNA reads TGTGCCAGCAGCTTGGGCCCGGTCGACACTGAAGCTTTCTTT. This translates into CASSLGPVDTEAFF.